This entry lists 17 T cell receptor beta chains sequenced from one sample in a study of cytomegalovirus exposure and HLA in healthy donors. PCR employed 60 Vbeta and 13 Jbeta primers. Clones were sequenced by immunoSEQ multiplex PCR, and TCRdb holds only the in-frame ones, with some missing. The sample has roughly 170,000 clones, roughly 84% seen once. The sequenced material came from PBMCs. The source of these receptors is a girl aged 2-15 years in good health and CMV-seropositive.

The chain employs TRBV18 and TRBJ1-2; D not resolved. The CDR3 has 15 amino acids. Trimming stripped 6 bases from V and 2 bases from J, with 16 bases between. The germline gives CDR1 KGHSH, CDR2 LQKENI. The CDR3 coding sequence is TGTGCCAGCTCCGAGGGCGCAGGCCTAAACTATGGCTACACCTTC. It translates to CASSEGAGLNYGYTF.

The chain carries TRBV7-8 and TRBJ1-5; maybe TRBD1 (5 bases). Germline V lookup: CDR1 SGHVS, CDR2 FQNEAQ. CDR3 length: 13 residues. The V end lost 5 bases, the J end lost 8 bases, and 13 bases lay between the germline ends. The CDR3 sequence is CASSQASGEPQHF. CDR3 coding DNA: TGTGCCAGCAGCCAGGCTTCGGGGGAGCCCCAGCATTTT. Using reference TRBV7-8 and TRBJ1-5 for the parts outside the CDR3, the full variable domain is GAGVSQSPRYKVAKRGQDVALRCDPISGHVSLFWYQQALGQGPEFLTYFQNEAQLDKSGLPSDRFFAERPEGSVSTLKIQRTQQEDSAVYLCASSQASGEPQHFGDGTRLSIL.

The chain is built from TRBV4-1 and TRBJ1-6; weak D call: TRBD1 (6 bases). V lost 4 bases to trimming and J lost 7 bases, with 14 bases between them. The CDR3 is 15 amino acids. Germline V gene data show CDR1 as MGHRA and CDR2 as YSYEKL. CDR3 nucleotide sequence: TGCGCCAGCAGCCCCCAGGGGCAGATAAATTCACCCCTCCACTTT. Protein product: CASSPQGQINSPLHF.

The chain uses TRBV7-2 and TRBJ2-3; 11 bases map to TRBD2. Germline V gene sequence: CDR1 SGHTA, CDR2 FQGNSA. Trimming cost V 5 bases and J 3 bases; bases outside gene matches: 7. The CDR3 is 16 residues long. CDR3 in DNA: TGTGCCAGCAGCGACCGACTAGCGGGGCCTACAGATACGCAGTATTTT. Its protein is CASSDRLAGPTDTQYF.

The chain combines TRBV18 with TRBJ1-1; 7 nucleotides align to TRBD1. The CDR3 loop spans 14 amino acids. Trimming at V came to 5 bases and at J to 0 bases, leaving 3 bases not matched to a gene. Germline CDR1 is KGHSH and CDR2 is LQKENI. The CDR3 spells CASSSQGLNTEAFF. DNA of the CDR3: TGTGCCAGCTCATCACAGGGGTTGAACACTGAAGCTTTCTTT.

This chain joins TRBV10-3 and TRBJ2-7, with D tentatively TRBD1 (6 bases). The CDR3 extends over 15 amino acids. Per the germline V gene, CDR1 is ENHRY and CDR2 is SYGVKD. V lost 3 bases to trimming and J lost 3 bases, with 15 bases between them. For the CDR3, the DNA is TGTGCCATCAGTGATATTCAGGGGTTAAACTACGAGCAGTACTTC. It is translated as CAISDIQGLNYEQYF.

The chain couples TRBV11-2 to TRBJ2-7; the match to TRBD1 covers 8 bases. Trimming removed 5 bases from V and 3 bases from J; junction bases left unmatched: 9. CDR3 length equals 15 residues. The germline V gene has CDR1 SGHAT and CDR2 FQNNGV. The CDR3 bases are TGTGCCAGCAGCCTAGTACAGGGGGTGGTCTACGAGCAGTACTTC. This gives the protein CASSLVQGVVYEQYF.

The V call is TRBV6-6, the J call TRBJ1-2, with a weak D call TRBD1 (6 bases). Germline CDR1 is MNHNY and CDR2 is SVGAGI (reference sequence). The CDR3 covers 12 residues. Trimming pared 4 bases from V and 7 bases from J, leaving 10 bases between. CDR3 residues: CASSLDRTGYTF. CDR3 DNA: TGTGCCAGCAGTTTAGACAGGACTGGCTACACCTTC.

V and J are TRBV28 and TRBJ2-3; 9 bases line up with TRBD2. Losses at the gene ends were 2 bases for V and 4 bases for J; bases not matched to a gene: 10. This CDR3 comprises 17 residues. Germline-derived CDR1 and CDR2 are MDHEN and SYDVKM. The CDR3 region is CASSLVLAGRQADTQYF. The CDR3 bases are TGTGCCAGCAGTTTAGTTCTAGCGGGACGGCAAGCAGATACGCAGTATTTT.

This clone was found a few times. The chain recombines TRBV27 with TRBJ1-2; D possibly corresponds to TRBD1 (6 bases). The CDR3 runs 14 residues. The V end lost 6 bases, the J end lost 0 bases, and 11 bases lay between the germline ends. Germline CDR1 and CDR2: MNHEY and SMNVEV (reference sequence). As DNA, the CDR3 is TGTGCCAGCAGGGGACACTCTGCTAACTATGGCTACACCTTC. It codes for CASRGHSANYGYTF.

The V gene is TRBV19, the J gene TRBJ1-1; D is perhaps TRBD1 (6 bases). The CDR3 sequence is 15 residues long. V was trimmed by 5 bases and J by 5 bases, leaving 18 bases between them. Germline CDR1 and CDR2: LNHDA and SQIVND (reference sequence). The CDR3 bases are TGTGCCAGTAGTCCCTACCTTAGAGGGGGTACTGAAGCTTTCTTT. Amino acid sequence: CASSPYLRGGTEAFF.

The V gene is TRBV5-1, the J gene TRBJ2-1, with a weak D call TRBD2 (5 bases). V gave up 1 base and J gave up 8 bases, with 16 bases separating them. Germline values: CDR1 SGHRS, CDR2 YFSETQ. The CDR3 covers 15 residues. CDR3 DNA sequence: TGCGCCAGCAGCTTGTGGCTAGCAGGCGGCGATGAGCAGTTCTTC. Its translation: CASSLWLAGGDEQFF.

V gene TRBV9 combines with J gene TRBJ1-4; 11 positions match TRBD1. The germline V gene has CDR1 SGDLS and CDR2 YYNGEE. The CDR3 runs 17 residues. V shed 3 bases, J shed 8 bases, and the junction held 12 bases outside the gene matches. The CDR3 here is CASSAGAGGQGDEKLFF. The CDR3 DNA follows: TGTGCCAGCAGCGCGGGGGCTGGGGGACAGGGGGACGAAAAACTGTTTTTT. The variable domain in full, completed from reference TRBV9 and TRBJ1-4, reads DSGVTQTPKHLITATGQRVTLRCSPRSGDLSVYWYQQSLDQGLQFLIQYYNGEERAKGNILERFSAQQFPDLHSELNLSSLELGDSALYFCASSAGAGGQGDEKLFFGSGTQLSVL.

The chain couples TRBV2 to TRBJ2-2, with a tentative D call TRBD2 (5 bases). V gave up 1 base and J gave up 5 bases, with 14 bases separating them. This CDR3 spans 16 amino acids. The germline gives CDR1 SNHLY, CDR2 FYNNEI. The CDR3 protein is CASSEGVGRGTGELFF. CDR3 DNA: TGTGCCAGCAGTGAAGGGGTGGGTCGGGGAACCGGGGAGCTGTTTTTT.

The chain couples TRBV28 to TRBJ1-2, with TRBD1 matching over 7 bases. CDR1 and CDR2 (germline): MDHEN, SYDVKM. The V segment lost 6 bases and the J segment 5 bases; nucleotides outside the gene matches: 15. The CDR3 spans 16 residues. The CDR3: CASSKRKGARGYGYTF. In nucleotides, the CDR3 is TGTGCCAGCAGCAAACGGAAGGGGGCAAGGGGGTATGGCTACACCTTC.

In its sample, this clone was seen a few times. The chain combines TRBV5-8 with TRBJ2-1; 11 bases are shared with TRBD2. Germline CDR1 SGHTS, CDR2 YDEGEE. Germline trimming cut 2 bases from V and 9 bases from J; bases unmatched to any gene: 4. There are 14 residues in the CDR3. CDR3 nucleotide sequence: TGTGCCAGCAGCTTTAGCGGGGGGGGTAGTGAGCAGTTCTTC. As protein: CASSFSGGGSEQFF.

V is TRBV7-9 and J is TRBJ1-1, with TRBD1 matching 8 bases. The CDR3 spans 15 residues. Germline CDR1 is SEHNR and CDR2 is FQNEAQ (reference sequence). Trimming removed 4 bases from V and 3 bases from J; junction bases left unmatched: 7. For the CDR3, the DNA is TGTGCCAGCAGCTCTCAGGGGGCACAGGACACTGAAGCTTTCTTT. Translation gives CASSSQGAQDTEAFF. Drawing the rest from reference TRBV7-9 and TRBJ1-1, the complete variable domain is DTGVSQNPRHKITKRGQNVTFRCDPISEHNRLYWYRQTLGQGPEFLTYFQNEAQLEKSRLLSDRFSAERPKGSFSTLEIQRTEQGDSAMYLCASSSQGAQDTEAFFGQGTRLTVV.